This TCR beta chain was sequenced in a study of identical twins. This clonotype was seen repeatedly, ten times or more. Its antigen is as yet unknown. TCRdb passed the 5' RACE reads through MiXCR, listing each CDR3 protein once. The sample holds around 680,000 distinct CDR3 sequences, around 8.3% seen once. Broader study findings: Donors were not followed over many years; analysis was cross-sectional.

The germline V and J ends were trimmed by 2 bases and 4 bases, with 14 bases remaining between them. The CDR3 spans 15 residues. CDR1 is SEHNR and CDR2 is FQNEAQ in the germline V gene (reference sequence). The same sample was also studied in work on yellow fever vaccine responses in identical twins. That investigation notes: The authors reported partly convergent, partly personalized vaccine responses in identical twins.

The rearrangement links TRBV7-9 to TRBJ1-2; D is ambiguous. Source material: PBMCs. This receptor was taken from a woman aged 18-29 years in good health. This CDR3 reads CASSLTEGRFYGYTF. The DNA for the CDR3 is TGTGCCAGCAGCTTAACTGAAGGGAGATTCTATGGCTACACCTTC.